Listed below are T cell receptor beta chains from one sample, sequenced in a study of T cells in Graves' hyperthyroidism and ophthalmopathy. TCRdb fed the multiplex PCR reads into MiXCR, producing one record per CDR3 protein. The data show hundreds of thousands of distinct CDR3 sequences, with about 13% seen just once and roughly 8.3% held by the top ten. The sequenced sample was blood. The receptors here all came from a woman aged 18-29 years with Graves' hyperthyroidism. Both conserved end residues are part of each CDR3. Fields, in order: J gene, V gene, clone size, D gene, CDR3 protein, CDR3 DNA. D genes are given only for firm matches. Where a row states a size, it is once, few, many or the class of an expanded clone; other rows omit it.

>TRBJ2-2|TRBV5-4|NA|TRBD1
CASSPQGVGELFF
TGTGCCAGCAGCCCACAGGGGGTCGGGGAGCTGTTTTTT
>TRBJ1-1|TRBV7-9|many|NA
CASSLGPWYTEAFF
TGTGCCAGCAGCTTGGGCCCCTGGTACACTGAAGCTTTCTTT
>TRBJ1-5|TRBV6-2/TRBV6-3|many|NA
CASSYGWQGTNQPQHF
TGTGCCAGCAGTTATGGGTGGCAGGGGACTAATCAGCCCCAGCATTTT
>TRBJ1-1|TRBV7-9|many|TRBD1
CASTLGQGTEAFF
TGTGCCAGCACCTTGGGACAGGGGACTGAAGCTTTCTTT
>TRBJ2-2|TRBV4-3|few|TRBD1
CASSQGGQGVGELFF
TGCGCCAGCAGCCAAGGCGGACAGGGGGTAGGGGAGCTGTTTTTT
>TRBJ2-7|TRBV7-8|many|TRBD1
CASSSDRAEEQYF
TGTGCCAGCAGCTCGGACAGGGCGGAAGAGCAGTACTTC
>TRBJ2-7|TRBV9|many|TRBD1
CASSVEGTETYEQYF
TGTGCCAGCAGCGTAGAGGGGACAGAAACCTACGAGCAGTACTTC
>TRBJ2-1|TRBV6-2/TRBV6-3|many|TRBD1
CASSYNLAGTGLAERRHEQFF
TGTGCCAGCAGTTATAACTTAGCCGGGACAGGGTTAGCGGAGAGGAGACATGAGCAGTTCTTC
>TRBJ2-7|TRBV4-1|NA|TRBD2
CASSPASGRTYEQYF
TGCGCCAGCAGCCCCGCTAGCGGGAGGACCTACGAGCAGTACTTC
>TRBJ1-5|TRBV3-1|many|NA
CASSQDTVNQPQHF
TGTGCCAGCAGCCAAGATACAGTCAATCAGCCCCAGCATTTT
>TRBJ2-1|TRBV7-8|many|TRBD2
CASSQEAGAYNEQFF
TGTGCCAGCAGCCAAGAAGCGGGAGCGTACAATGAGCAGTTCTTC
>TRBJ1-1|TRBV7-2|many|NA
CASRGNGGRTEAFF
TGTGCCAGCAGGGGTAATGGGGGGCGCACTGAAGCTTTCTTT
>TRBJ2-2|TRBV10-3|few|TRBD1
CAISAPGTGYTGELFF
TGTGCCATCAGTGCTCCCGGGACAGGGTACACCGGGGAGCTGTTTTTT
>TRBJ2-1|TRBV7-9|many|NA
CASSLDLDEQFF
TGTGCCAGCAGCTTAGATCTCGATGAGCAGTTCTTC
>TRBJ2-1|TRBV20-1|many|NA
CSASRDSSYNEQFF
TGCAGTGCTAGTCGGGATAGCTCCTACAATGAGCAGTTCTTC
>TRBJ1-1|TRBV29-1|many|NA
CSGGGFMNTEAFF
TGCAGCGGCGGAGGCTTCATGAACACTGAAGCTTTCTTT
>TRBJ1-1|TRBV9|many|NA
CASSVATGEGDGNTEAFF
TGTGCCAGCAGCGTAGCTACGGGGGAGGGGGACGGGAACACTGAAGCTTTCTTT
>TRBJ1-2|TRBV6-2/TRBV6-3|NA|NA
CASSLQRDGGYTF
TGTGCCAGCAGTTTACAGCGAGATGGAGGCTACACCTTC
>TRBJ1-4|TRBV11-2|NA|TRBD1
CASSRRQGTNEKLFF
TGTGCCAGCAGCCGGCGACAGGGGACTAATGAAAAACTGTTTTTT
>TRBJ2-7|TRBV28|many|NA
CASRYRDSYEQYF
TGTGCCAGCAGGTACAGGGACTCCTACGAGCAGTACTTC
>TRBJ2-7|TRBV6-2/TRBV6-3|many|NA
CASSYSRRNSYEQYF
TGTGCCAGCAGTTACTCGAGGAGGAACTCCTACGAGCAGTACTTC
>TRBJ2-7|TRBV2|many|TRBD2
CANRLAGSYEQYF
TGTGCCAACCGACTAGCGGGATCCTACGAGCAGTACTTC
>TRBJ1-2|TRBV20-1|many|TRBD1
CSAPGQSFYGYTF
TGCAGTGCCCCGGGACAGTCGTTTTATGGCTACACCTTC
>TRBJ1-3|TRBV11-2|NA|TRBD1
CASSSLPRRDRGAWGSGNTIYF
TGTGCCAGCAGTTCCCTACCCCGGCGGGACAGGGGAGCTTGGGGCTCTGGAAACACCATATATTTT
>TRBJ2-3|TRBV7-9|many|NA
CASSSKGRAYNTGDTQYF
TGTGCCAGCAGCTCAAAGGGGCGGGCTTATAATACCGGAGATACGCAGTATTTT
>TRBJ1-1|TRBV28|many|NA
CASSLGASEAFF
TGTGCCAGCAGTTTGGGGGCCTCTGAAGCTTTCTTT
>TRBJ2-1|TRBV28|many|NA
CASRPTGGDEQFF
TGTGCCAGCAGACCCACGGGGGGCGATGAGCAGTTCTTC
>TRBJ2-3|TRBV28|many|NA
CASNQRIDTQYF
TGTGCCAGCAACCAGCGAATAGATACGCAGTATTTT
>TRBJ2-1|TRBV7-2|many|TRBD1
CASSLSGQGSYNEQFF
TGTGCCAGCAGCTTATCAGGACAGGGTTCATACAATGAGCAGTTCTTC
>TRBJ1-1|TRBV9|many|TRBD1
CASSVAGGNTEAFF
TGTGCCAGCAGCGTAGCAGGGGGGAACACTGAAGCTTTCTTT
>TRBJ2-7|TRBV5-1|NA|NA
CASSIYPDVVNEQYF
TGCGCCAGCAGCATCTACCCTGACGTGGTGAACGAGCAGTACTTC
>TRBJ2-3|TRBV9|many|NA
CASSVGPGSPDTQYF
TGTGCCAGCAGCGTAGGTCCCGGGAGCCCAGATACGCAGTATTTT
>TRBJ2-3|TRBV6-5|NA|NA
CASSYSSLGISIDTQYF
TGTGCCAGCAGTTACTCGAGTTTGGGGATATCCATAGATACGCAGTATTTT
>TRBJ1-1|TRBV19|many|TRBD1
CASSGRDSTEAFF
TGTGCCAGTAGTGGGCGGGACAGCACTGAAGCTTTCTTT
>TRBJ2-1|TRBV4-1|many|TRBD2
CASSQLLAGDRENEQFF
TGCGCCAGCAGCCAACTGCTAGCGGGTGATAGAGAAAATGAGCAGTTCTTC
>TRBJ1-4|TRBV20-1|NA|TRBD1
CSADRDSNEKLFF
TGCAGTGCCGACCGGGACAGCAATGAAAAACTGTTTTTT
>TRBJ2-1|TRBV15|many|NA
CATSSIRAPLGNEQFF
TGTGCCACCAGCAGTATCCGGGCCCCCTTAGGCAATGAGCAGTTCTTC
>TRBJ2-5|TRBV7-8|NA|NA
CASRFRQVETQYF
TGTGCCAGCAGATTTCGGCAAGTAGAGACCCAGTACTTC
>TRBJ1-5|TRBV4-1|NA|NA
CASSQTNFGEAQHF
TGCGCCAGCAGCCAAACAAATTTTGGGGAGGCCCAGCATTTT
>TRBJ2-3|TRBV20-1|NA|TRBD2
CSARRTSTKTDTQYF
TGCAGTGCTCGAAGGACTAGCACTAAAACAGATACGCAGTATTTT
>TRBJ2-3|TRBV4-3|few|NA
CASSQDYGRSTDTQYF
TGCGCCAGCAGCCAAGATTACGGGAGATCAACAGATACGCAGTATTTT
>TRBJ2-3|TRBV20-1|many|TRBD2
CSARPGSGVDTQYF
TGCAGTGCTAGACCCGGGAGCGGGGTAGATACGCAGTATTTT
>TRBJ2-1|TRBV6-1|many|TRBD2
CASSYPTSGRRNEQFF
TGTGCCAGCAGTTATCCGACTAGCGGGAGGCGGAATGAGCAGTTCTTC
>TRBJ2-7|TRBV12-3/TRBV12-4|many|NA
CASSLTEAYEQYF
TGTGCCAGCAGTTTGACTGAAGCCTACGAGCAGTACTTC
>TRBJ2-6|TRBV28|many|TRBD2
CASHHATSGGTSGANVLTF
TGTGCCAGCCACCACGCGACTAGCGGGGGGACCTCTGGGGCCAACGTCCTGACTTTC
>TRBJ1-1|TRBV3-1|NA|NA
CASSQEVRNTEAFF
TGTGCCAGCAGCCAAGAGGTCCGGAACACTGAAGCTTTCTTT
>TRBJ2-5|TRBV18|many|NA
CASSPDLGGADQETQYF
TGTGCCAGCTCACCAGACCTCGGTGGGGCGGACCAAGAGACCCAGTACTTC
>TRBJ1-4|TRBV20-1|few|NA
CSARGIRVGDTDATNGKLFF
TGCAGTGCTAGAGGTATCAGAGTGGGGGACACCGATGCAACTAATGGAAAACTGTTTTTT
>TRBJ2-2|TRBV19|few|TRBD2
CASSYSGMNTGELFF
TGTGCCAGTAGTTACAGCGGGATGAACACCGGGGAGCTGTTTTTT
>TRBJ1-1|TRBV2|NA|NA
CASSEAKNLGTEAFF
TGTGCCAGCAGTGAAGCTAAAAATCTTGGCACTGAAGCTTTCTTT